This paragraph covers one TCR beta chain sequence. Produced via immunoSEQ multiplex PCR; TCRdb's table is partial and in-frame only. Of about 200,000 clones listed, roughly 90% are singletons. The sample comes from a study of blood T cell repertoires in COVID-19. The length of the CDR3 is 14 residues. Germline V gene lookup returns CDR1 SNHLY and CDR2 FYNNEI. V lost 8 bases and J 3 bases, leaving 11 bases between the germline ends. The gene calls are TRBV2 and TRBJ1-6; TRBD1 is a possible D gene (5 bases). The TCR sequence derives from a young man with active or convalescent COVID-19. The sequenced sample was peripheral blood. The CDR3 here is CASGGAGYNSPLHF. The DNA of the CDR3 is TGTGCCAGCGGTGGGGCTGGCTATAATTCACCCCTCCACTTT.